The 22 T cell receptor beta chains below all came from one sample that was sequenced in a study of Ad26.COV2.S vaccination and SARS-CoV-2 variants. Indicated treatment: approximately 18 received Ad26.COV2.S at low or high dose, single or two shots; roughly five received placebo; per-sample allocation not given. Day 63 after the first vaccine or placebo injection was the time point for sampling. Assay: immunoSEQ multiplex PCR; the TCRdb copy retains only in-frame clones and omits some. The sample has around 300,000 clones; roughly 89% are singletons. Sample: peripheral blood, taken in a trial of Ad26.COV2.S vaccine versus placebo. The receptors here all came from a person aged 18-60 years who received the Ad26.COV2.S COVID-19 vaccine or a placebo.

This clone appeared a single time. The chain links TRBV13 to TRBJ2-7; 10 positions agree with TRBD2. This CDR3 has 16 residues. With 0 bases clipped from V and 1 base from J, the junction kept 3 bases outside the gene matches. In germline, CDR1 is PRHDT, CDR2 FYEKMQ (reference sequence). This CDR3 is CASSLGLAGKSYEQYF. The CDR3 coding sequence is TGTGCCAGCAGCTTAGGACTAGCGGGAAAGTCCTACGAGCAGTACTTC. Full variable domain (outside the CDR3, taken from reference TRBV13 and TRBJ2-7): AAGVIQSPRHLIKEKRETATLKCYPIPRHDTVYWYQQGPGQDPQFLISFYEKMQSDKGSIPDRFSAQQFSDYHSELNMSSLELGDSALYFCASSLGLAGKSYEQYFGPGTRLTVT.

The chain joins TRBV5-4 to TRBJ2-1, with D perhaps matching TRBD1 or TRBD2 (5 bases each). Germline CDR1 reads SGHNT; CDR2 reads YYREEE (reference sequence). Trimming left V 6 bases short and J 6 bases short, with 16 bases between. The CDR3 loop spans 14 amino acids. The CDR3: CASTEERDRNEQFF. DNA for the CDR3: TGTGCCAGCACAGAGGAGAGGGACCGCAATGAGCAGTTCTTC.

This rearrangement joins TRBV19 to TRBJ2-7; D remains ambiguous. Germline values: CDR1 LNHDA, CDR2 SQIVND (reference sequence). With 4 bases removed from V and 3 bases from J, the gap between germline ends came to 10 bases. The CDR3 sequence is 13 residues long. The CDR3: CASSTGSFYEQYF. For the CDR3, the DNA is TGTGCCAGTAGTACGGGTTCCTTCTACGAGCAGTACTTC. Full variable domain (missing parts from reference TRBV19 and TRBJ2-7): DGGITQSPKYLFRKEGQNVTLSCEQNLNHDAMYWYRQDPGQGLRLIYYSQIVNDFQKGDIAEGYSVSREKKESFPLTVTSAQKNPTAFYLCASSTGSFYEQYFGPGTRLTVT.

V usage is TRBV19 and J usage is TRBJ1-1; no definite D call. Trimming cost V 3 bases and J 1 base, with 12 bases left between them. The CDR3 spans 15 residues. From germline, CDR1 is LNHDA and CDR2 SQIVND (reference sequence). For the CDR3, the DNA is TGTGCCAGTAGTATCGGCGGTTGGCAGAACACTGAAGCTTTCTTT. Residues: CASSIGGWQNTEAFF.

The chain links TRBV18 to TRBJ2-5; 9 nucleotides align to TRBD2. The CDR3 length is 16 residues. Losses at the gene ends were 3 bases for V and 5 bases for J; bases not matched to a gene: 10. From germline, CDR1 is KGHSH and CDR2 LQKENI. Here the CDR3 DNA reads TGTGCCAGCTCACCCAGCGGGAGGACGTTCCGGGAGACCCAGTACTTC. Translating it yields CASSPSGRTFRETQYF.

Of note for this clone: Other DNA sequences in this sample translate to the same CDR3. V and J are TRBV19 and TRBJ2-7; D may match TRBD1 or TRBD2 (5 bases each). V was cut by 1 base and J by 3 bases, with 10 bases left in between. Per germline, CDR1 LNHDA and CDR2 SQIVND (reference sequence). CDR3 length: 14 residues. CDR3: CASSIGVRGYEQYF. DNA for the CDR3: TGTGCCAGTAGTATAGGGGTGAGGGGCTACGAGCAGTACTTC.

The genes are TRBV5-1 and TRBJ2-5, with unresolved D. Germline CDR1 is SGHRS and CDR2 is YFSETQ. The CDR3 length is 13 residues. V shed 3 bases and J shed 4 bases, with 10 bases lying between them. CDR3 loop: CASSYGVTETQYF. CDR3 bases: TGCGCCAGCAGCTACGGAGTGACAGAGACCCAGTACTTC. Combining the CDR3 with reference TRBV5-1 and TRBJ2-5 gives the whole variable domain KAGVTQTPRYLIKTRGQQVTLSCSPISGHRSVSWYQQTPGQGLQFLFEYFSETQRNKGNFPGRFSGRQFSNSRSEMNVSTLELGDSALYLCASSYGVTETQYFGPGTRLLVL.

This rearrangement joins TRBV6-2 or TRBV6-3 to TRBJ1-1, with D hard to call. Germline CDR1 MNHEY, CDR2 SVGEGT. Trimming left V 5 bases short and J 0 bases short, with 16 bases between. The CDR3 is made up of 16 amino acids. In DNA form, the CDR3 reads TGTGCCAGCAGTCCCCCTCGACGGGTGATGAACACTGAAGCTTTCTTT. The encoded protein is CASSPPRRVMNTEAFF.

The J gene is TRBJ2-7, the V gene TRBV28, with D hard to call. This CDR3 spans 11 amino acids. Trimming cost V 4 bases and J 4 bases, with 5 bases left between them. Germline assignment: CDR1 MDHEN and CDR2 SYDVKM. CDR3 amino acids: CASSSYYEQYF. The CDR3 region has the DNA TGTGCCAGCAGTTCCTATTACGAGCAGTACTTC.

The V gene is TRBV2, the J gene TRBJ2-2; D is uncertain. Trimming took off 4 bases at V and 1 base at J, with 7 bases between the two ends. Germline CDR1 is SNHLY and CDR2 is FYNNEI. The CDR3 covers 14 residues. Written as DNA, the CDR3 is TGTGCCAGCAGTGCGGTGGGGAACACCGGGGAGCTGTTTTTT. Translating it yields CASSAVGNTGELFF.

This clone occurred once. This chain uses TRBV10-2 with TRBJ1-6; D remains ambiguous. V was shortened by 8 bases and J by 10 bases, with 15 bases between the two germline ends. From germline, CDR1 is WSHSY and CDR2 SAAADI. The CDR3 spans 13 residues. CDR3 bases: TGCGCCAGCCACACCGTACCCCAATCACCCCTCCACTTT. This translates into CASHTVPQSPLHF.

This sequence joins TRBV11-3 and TRBJ2-3, with TRBD2 matching over 9 bases. V gave up 1 base and J gave up 5 bases; unmatched junction bases: 7. Germline V gene sequence: CDR1 SGHNT, CDR2 YENEEA. The CDR3 extends over 16 amino acids. The chain's CDR3 is CASSLGVAGERDTQYF. The CDR3 DNA sequence: TGTGCCAGCAGCTTAGGCGTAGCGGGAGAGAGAGATACGCAGTATTTT. The full variable domain, rest sourced from reference TRBV11-3 and TRBJ2-3, is EAGVVQSPRYKIIEKKQPVAFWCNPISGHNTLYWYLQNLGQGPELLIRYENEEAVDDSQLPKDRFSAERLKGVDSTLKIQPAELGDSAVYLCASSLGVAGERDTQYFGPGTRLTVL.

The chain links TRBV6-5 to TRBJ1-1, with 7 bases that match TRBD1. Per germline, CDR1 MNHEY and CDR2 SVGAGI. The V and J ends lost 4 bases and 11 bases, in that order; junction bases with no gene match: 19. CDR3 length: 16 residues. The DNA of the CDR3 is TGTGCCAGCAGTTCGACAGGGTGGCGGATAGAGCGTCGCGCTTTCTTT. Translated: CASSSTGWRIERRAFF.

The chain recombines TRBV5-8 with TRBJ1-1; the D is unclear. The V end lost 7 bases, the J end lost 4 bases, and 11 bases lay between the germline ends. The CDR3 has 12 residues. CDR1 is SGHTS and CDR2 is YDEGEE in the germline V gene. CDR3 residues: CASLRGSTEAFF. DNA of the CDR3: TGTGCCAGCCTCCGGGGTTCCACTGAAGCTTTCTTT. Together with reference TRBV5-8 and TRBJ1-1, the CDR3 gives the full variable domain: EAGVTQSPTHLIKTRGQQATLRCSPISGHTSVYWYQQALGLGLQFLLWYDEGEERNRGNFPPRFSGRQFPNYSSELNVNALELEDSALYLCASLRGSTEAFFGQGTRLTVV.

The J gene is TRBJ2-3, the V gene TRBV27; TRBD1 or TRBD2 may be the D gene (5 bases each). Trimming left V 2 bases short and J 1 base short, with 13 bases between. CDR1 MNHEY and CDR2 SMNVEV come from the germline V gene (reference sequence). The CDR3 consists of 16 residues. Written as DNA, the CDR3 is TGTGCCAGCAGTTTACAGGGACCACTTGGCACAGATACGCAGTATTTT. Its protein product is CASSLQGPLGTDTQYF.

The chain carries TRBV28 and TRBJ2-1; 7 bases are shared with TRBD2. V was clipped by 8 bases and J by 8 bases; unmatched bases: 6. Germline V gene sequence: CDR1 MDHEN, CDR2 SYDVKM. CDR3 length equals 12 residues. The CDR3 protein is CASGTIGDEQFF. CDR3 coding DNA: TGTGCCAGCGGGACTATCGGCGATGAGCAGTTCTTC.

The V and J genes are TRBV25-1 and TRBJ1-5; D unresolved. V was pared by 4 bases and J by 3 bases, with 10 bases between. CDR1 and CDR2 (germline): MGHDK, SYGVNS. The CDR3 runs 14 residues. This CDR3 is CASSAWGTNQPQHF. DNA for the CDR3: TGTGCCAGCAGTGCGTGGGGTACCAATCAGCCCCAGCATTTT.

The V call is TRBV5-6, the J call TRBJ2-7, with D hard to call. CDR1 and CDR2 (germline): SGHDT, YYEEEE. The V gene lost 6 bases and the J gene lost 6 bases, with 16 bases spanning the gap. The CDR3 is 13 residues long. CDR3 loop: CASTIARRSEQYF. CDR3 sequence (DNA): TGTGCCAGCACCATAGCCCGTCGGAGCGAGCAGTACTTC.

This clone is a singleton in its sample. V and J are TRBV21-1 and TRBJ2-4; TRBD2 reflects the table's D call only, with no check against the DNA. TRBV21-1 is annotated as a pseudogene. CDR3 size: 18 residues. Written as DNA, the CDR3 is TGTGCCAGCAGCAAAGAGGAACAAAAGCGGGCAGCCAAAAACATTCAGTACTTC. Its translation is CASSKEEQKRAAKNIQYF.

This clone was found once. The chain carries TRBV27 and TRBJ2-2; D unresolved. CDR1 is MNHEY and CDR2 is SMNVEV in the germline V gene (reference sequence). The CDR3 is 12 amino acids. The germline V and J ends were trimmed by 8 bases and 8 bases, with 12 bases remaining between them. In DNA form, the CDR3 reads TGTGCCAGCGTAGACGGGTTGGGGGAGCTGTTTTTT. Protein sequence: CASVDGLGELFF.

The V gene is TRBV15, the J gene TRBJ1-2, with a tentative D call TRBD1 (5 bases). Germline V gives CDR1 LNHNV, CDR2 YYDKDF (reference sequence). This CDR3 is 15 amino acids long. Trimming cost V 3 bases and J 4 bases, with 15 bases left between them. The CDR3 loop reads CATSSLPGAAYGYTF. The DNA for the CDR3 is TGTGCCACCAGCAGCCTGCCTGGGGCTGCCTATGGCTACACCTTC.

The chain uses TRBV5-5 and TRBJ1-1; TRBD1 might be the D (5 bases). CDR3 length: 15 amino acids. Trimming stripped 0 bases from V and 3 bases from J, with 12 bases between. Germline V gene lookup returns CDR1 SGHKS and CDR2 YYEKEE (reference sequence). The CDR3 DNA sequence: TGTGCCAGCAGCTTGGTGGGGGGAAAGGACACTGAAGCTTTCTTT. This gives the protein CASSLVGGKDTEAFF. The full variable domain, completed using reference TRBV5-5 and TRBJ1-1, is DAGVTQSPTHLIKTRGQQVTLRCSPISGHKSVSWYQQVLGQGPQFIFQYYEKEERGRGNFPDRFSARQFPNYSSELNVNALLLGDSALYLCASSLVGGKDTEAFFGQGTRLTVV.